This TCR beta chain comes out of a study of cytomegalovirus exposure and HLA in healthy donors. Study details: Genotyping of some 400 donors showed that approximately 83% belonged to the Caucasian-associated ancestry cluster.

The PCR was carried out with 60 Vbeta primers and 13 Jbeta primers. The assay was immunoSEQ multiplex PCR, and TCRdb's table has in-frame clones only and misses some. Here the sample spans 35,000 or so clones, 75% to 85% being singletons. V lost 9 bases to trimming and J lost 5 bases, with 9 bases between them. The germline CDR1 and CDR2 sequences are SNHLY and FYNNEI. The CDR3 loop spans 11 amino acids. Notes on this clone: The antigen is unknown.

General study results and limits: Most CMV-associated TCR beta chains were later found to appear HLA-restricted.

The sequenced material came from PBMCs. V gene TRBV2 combines with J gene TRBJ2-3; weak D call: TRBD2 (5 bases). The sequence derives from a woman aged 40-49 years in good health and CMV-seronegative. CDR3 in amino acids: CASRAGDTQYF. CDR3 in DNA: TGTGCCAGTCGGGCGGGAGATACGCAGTATTTT.